The entry below gives a single T cell receptor beta chain sequence along with its context. In the source study's methods: Estimation of nucleated cell counts relied on the amplification of reference gene primers. TCRdb's copy holds only in-frame clones and misses some; the assay was immunoSEQ multiplex PCR. That table gives V, J and clone size, and the DNA gave D and trimming. The sample holds some 83,000 clones, 88% seen once. This specimen comes from a study of blood T cell repertoires in COVID-19. As for the study in general: Spain, Italy and the United States supplied samples that represented acute and convalescent COVID-19. From T cells, B-cell-depleted T cells, or PBMCs came the material, which was cDNA or gDNA.

The origin of this receptor is a man between 60 and 75 years old with acute or convalescent COVID-19. The specimen was peripheral blood.

CDR3 protein: CASSDSGTGAAGNTIYF. The CDR3 DNA reads TGTGCCAGCAGCGATTCCGGGACAGGGGCGGCTGGAAACACCATATATTTT. The V and J genes are TRBV5-5 and TRBJ1-3, with 10 bases aligning to TRBD1. The CDR3 is 17 residues long. In germline, CDR1 is SGHKS, CDR2 YYEKEE (reference sequence). J was trimmed by 2 bases and V by 4 bases; bases with no gene match: 9.